The next 32 T cell receptor beta chains were all read from a single sample in a study of spatial heterogeneity in lung cancer. No antigen has been identified for these receptors. Study-wide findings and caveats: One measure, the expanded intratumoral alpha and beta TCR count, tracked tumor mutation counts.

Time point described: sample taken at primary tumor resection. TCRdb called the 5' RACE reads again in MiXCR, with one record for every CDR3 protein. The repertoire consists of about 10,000 distinct CDR3 sequences, with over 9.5% occurring once and the leading ten covering roughly 14%. The input for sequencing was lung tumor tissue, taken at surgery. These receptors were taken from a female donor with early-stage non-small cell lung cancer.

This clonotype occurred many times. The genes are TRBV30 and TRBJ2-1; 15 nucleotides align to TRBD2. Looked up from germline, CDR1 is GTSNPN and CDR2 is SVGIG (reference sequence). V gave up 3 bases and J gave up 0 bases; unmatched junction bases: 6. The CDR3 sequence is 18 residues long. This CDR3 reads CAWRGTSGRYSSYNEQFF. DNA for the CDR3: TGTGCCTGGAGGGGGACTAGCGGGAGGTACAGCTCCTACAATGAGCAGTTCTTC. Combining the CDR3 with reference TRBV30 and TRBJ2-1 gives the whole variable domain SQTIHQWPATLVQPVGSPLSLECTVEGTSNPNLYWYRQAAGRGLQLLFYSVGIGQISSEVPQNLSASRPQDRQFILSSKKLLLSDSGFYLCAWRGTSGRYSSYNEQFFGPGTRLTVL.

This clonotype was seen more than once but under ten times. V gene TRBV5-1 combines with J gene TRBJ2-3; 8 nucleotides agree with TRBD2. V was pared by 0 bases and J by 1 base, with 4 bases of the junction left unmatched. CDR3 length: 16 amino acids. Germline-derived CDR1 and CDR2 are SGHRS and YFSETQ. CDR3 sequence (DNA): TGCGCCAGCAGCTTGGATCGGCGGGGGGGCACAGATACGCAGTATTTT. It specifies CASSLDRRGGTDTQYF. The full variable domain, its missing parts supplied by reference TRBV5-1 and TRBJ2-3, is KAGVTQTPRYLIKTRGQQVTLSCSPISGHRSVSWYQQTPGQGLQFLFEYFSETQRNKGNFPGRFSGRQFSNSRSEMNVSTLELGDSALYLCASSLDRRGGTDTQYFGPGTRLTVL.

By its share, this clonotype is medium-sized. The genes are TRBV3-1 and TRBJ2-5; D is perhaps TRBD1 (5 bases). Germline-derived CDR1 and CDR2 are LGHDT and YNNKEL (reference sequence). This CDR3 has 16 amino acids. V lost 1 base and J 6 bases, leaving 18 bases between the germline ends. In nucleotides, the CDR3 is TGTGCCAGCAGCCAAGGGTTATTCGCAGGGATGAAGACCCAGTACTTC. Translating gives CASSQGLFAGMKTQYF.

This clonotype was counted a few times. V gene TRBV6-5 combines with J gene TRBJ2-3; no firm D call. The V end lost 4 bases, the J end lost 4 bases, and 6 bases lay between the germline ends. The CDR3 has 12 amino acids. Looked up from germline, CDR1 is MNHEY and CDR2 is SVGAGI. The DNA for the CDR3 is TGTGCCAGCAGTTCCCCCCCAGATACGCAGTATTTT. The encoded protein is CASSSPPDTQYF.

In its sample, this clonotype is medium-sized. CDR3 loop: CASGSAPDYGYTF. CDR3 DNA: TGCGCCAGCGGCTCGGCGCCGGACTATGGCTACACCTTC. The chain employs TRBV10-1 and TRBJ1-2; no clear D gene. Germline V CDR1 and CDR2: WNHNN, SYGVQD (reference sequence). Deletions cut 8 bases from V and 3 bases from J, with 13 bases between. The CDR3 runs 13 residues.

J is TRBJ2-6 and V is TRBV7-8; the D gene is possibly TRBD1 (5 bases). Germline lookup yields CDR1 SGHVS and CDR2 FQNEAQ. Trimming removed 3 bases at V and 0 bases at J, with 12 bases between. The CDR3 contains 17 residues. CDR3 DNA sequence: TGTGCCAGCAGCTTCTCAGGGTACTTCTCTGGGGCCAACGTCCTGACTTTC. Translated, it gives CASSFSGYFSGANVLTF.

This clonotype was counted ten times or more. The rearrangement joins TRBV29-1 to TRBJ1-2, with a tentative D call TRBD1 (5 bases). Germline values: CDR1 SQVTM, CDR2 ANQGSEA. The CDR3 is made up of 12 amino acids. With 4 bases removed from V and 3 bases from J, the gap between germline ends came to 9 bases. Here the CDR3 reads CSVVGDYYGYTF. In DNA form, the CDR3 reads TGCAGCGTTGTAGGGGATTACTATGGCTACACCTTC.

The V gene is TRBV11-2, the J gene TRBJ2-2; a weak D match, TRBD2 (5 bases). Between the trimmed V and J ends, which lost 6 bases and 6 bases, there was a span of 17 bases. This CDR3 is built from 15 residues. Looked up from germline, CDR1 is SGHAT and CDR2 is FQNNGV. The CDR3 DNA follows: TGTGCCAGCAGGTTACGGAGCGGTCCCCCCGGGGAGCTGTTTTTT. It yields the protein CASRLRSGPPGELFF.

About this clonotype itself: One end of the junction fails to match germline, which may point to a read error. V is TRBV7-2 and J is TRBJ1-1; 8 bases are a match to TRBD1. There are 17 residues in the CDR3. CDR1 and CDR2 (germline): SGHTA, FQGNSA. CDR3 region: CASSLGGTGRRGTEPFF. DNA for the CDR3: TGTGCCAGCAGCTTAGGCGGGACAGGTAGAAGAGGGACTGAACCTTTCTTT. Looking up the rest from reference TRBV7-2 and TRBJ1-1 gives the full variable domain: GAGVSQSPSNKVTEKGKDVELRCDPISGHTALYWYRQSLGQGLEFLIYFQGNSAPDKSGLPSDRFSAERTGGSVSTLTIQRTQQEDSAVYLCASSLGGTGRRGTEPFFGQGTRLTVV.

Many counts were recorded for this clonotype. The V and J genes are TRBV20-1 and TRBJ1-1; D not certain. The CDR3 spans 13 residues. Germline lookup yields CDR1 DFQATT and CDR2 SNEGSKA (reference sequence). The V end lost 3 bases, the J end lost 1 base, and 9 bases lay between the germline ends. The CDR3: CSASWPGNTEAFF. The CDR3 nucleotides read TGCAGTGCTAGCTGGCCGGGGAACACTGAAGCTTTCTTT.

This clonotype was observed a handful of times. This chain links TRBV5-4 with TRBJ1-2, with D possibly TRBD1 on 6 matching bases. CDR3 length equals 14 residues. Germline CDR1 SGHNT, CDR2 YYREEE (reference sequence). The V and J ends lost 4 bases and 3 bases respectively, with 13 bases between them. In nucleotides, the CDR3 is TGTGCCAGCAGCGCCCTACAGGGCTACTATGGCTACACCTTC. This sequence encodes CASSALQGYYGYTF.

This clonotype is medium-sized within its sample. CDR3 in DNA: TGTGCCAGCAGCGTAGCGGGGGGCTATGGCTACACCTTC. Translation: CASSVAGGYGYTF. The chain uses TRBV9 and TRBJ1-2; D is possibly TRBD1 (5 bases). The ends were cut back, 0 bases at V and 4 bases at J, with 7 bases in the middle. Germline V gene lookup returns CDR1 SGDLS and CDR2 YYNGEE. The CDR3 is made up of 13 amino acids.

This clonotype was seen many times. This chain uses TRBV20-1 with TRBJ2-7; no clear D. CDR1 DFQATT and CDR2 SNEGSKA come from the germline V gene (reference sequence). The V gene lost 5 bases and the J gene lost 3 bases, with 11 bases spanning the gap. The CDR3 is 12 residues long. The CDR3 is CSALEIDYEQYF. DNA for the CDR3: TGCAGTGCTTTAGAAATAGACTACGAGCAGTACTTC.

This clonotype was detected many times. This chain links TRBV18 with TRBJ2-7; D is possibly TRBD2 (5 bases). With 4 bases removed from V and 2 bases from J, the gap between germline ends came to 9 bases. Germline CDR1 and CDR2: KGHSH and LQKENI. This CDR3 has 13 residues. In DNA, the CDR3 is TGTGCCAGCTCACTGCCGGGGACCTACGAGCAGTACTTC. Protein sequence: CASSLPGTYEQYF.

This clonotype came up many times. The rearrangement links TRBV6-5 to TRBJ1-2; D uncertain. The V and J ends lost 3 bases and 3 bases respectively, with 8 bases between them. The CDR3 is 13 amino acids. The germline gives CDR1 MNHEY, CDR2 SVGAGI. In DNA, the CDR3 is TGTGCCAGCAGTTATCCGGGGTACTATGGCTACACCTTC. Protein: CASSYPGYYGYTF.

This clonotype showed up many times. This sequence joins TRBV6-2 or TRBV6-3 and TRBJ2-1; 8 bases agree with TRBD2. The CDR3 sequence is 16 residues long. After removal of 3 bases from V and 2 bases from J, the junction contained 6 bases not matched to a gene. Germline V lookup: CDR1 MNHEY, CDR2 SVGEGT. The CDR3 spells CASSYLAAGAYNEQFF. The CDR3 DNA sequence: TGTGCCAGCAGTTATCTCGCAGCGGGGGCCTACAATGAGCAGTTCTTC.

This clonotype is medium-sized within its sample. The gene calls are TRBV27 and TRBJ1-1; 8 bases line up with TRBD1. This CDR3 has 18 amino acids. Losses at the gene ends were 1 base for V and 0 bases for J; bases not matched to a gene: 10. Germline CDR1 MNHEY, CDR2 SMNVEV (reference sequence). The CDR3, as DNA: TGTGCCAGCAGTTTATGGGGGGTTGGACAGGGTATGAACACTGAAGCTTTCTTT. It yields the protein CASSLWGVGQGMNTEAFF.

The CDR3 here is CASSQDPGVQETQYF. As DNA, the CDR3 is TGTGCCAGCAGCCAAGACCCGGGGGTACAAGAGACCCAGTACTTC. The V gene is TRBV2, the J gene TRBJ2-5; D might be TRBD2 (6 bases). V lost 6 bases and J 2 bases, leaving 16 bases between the germline ends. The germline V gene has CDR1 SNHLY and CDR2 FYNNEI. The CDR3 covers 15 residues.

As concerns this clonotype: This is likely a read error, given that the CDR3 carries no conserved phenylalanine or tryptophan at its end. No DNA is shown, since the ends of the CDR3 on it are uncertain; the CDR3 is the one TCRdb lists. The chain links TRBV6-2 or TRBV6-3 to TRBJ2-5; the table calls TRBD1, which could not be checked here. The CDR3 is 14 residues long, ends included. CDR1 and CDR2 from the germline V gene are MNHEY and SVGEGT. The CDR3 reads CASSSAPPRDRGFL.

Notes on this clonotype: Being one base from a much bigger clone, this may be a read error. This chain links TRBV20-1 with TRBJ2-3; 7 bases fit TRBD2. Germline lookup yields CDR1 DFQATT and CDR2 SNEGSKA (reference sequence). The CDR3 consists of 14 residues. CDR3 sequence: CRPQSSGTSDTQYF. The CDR3 coding sequence is TGCAGGCCGCAGTCTAGCGGCACCTCAGATACGCAGTATTTT.

The chain recombines TRBV6-2 or TRBV6-3 with TRBJ2-7; TRBD1 matches 10 bases. This CDR3 is 14 amino acids long. J lost 6 bases, V lost 7 bases, and 9 bases had no gene match. From germline, CDR1 is MNHEY and CDR2 SVGEGT. For the CDR3, the DNA is TGTGCCAGCACCCCGGGACAGGGGAGAAGCGAGCAGTACTTC. It codes for CASTPGQGRSEQYF.

This clonotype has only a few counts. The chain links TRBV12-3 or TRBV12-4 to TRBJ2-6; D is uncertain. CDR3 length: 15 residues. Trimming left V 5 bases short and J 4 bases short, with 12 bases between. The CDR3 protein is CASSLNIGGANVLTF. CDR3 sequence (DNA): TGTGCCAGCAGTCTAAACATCGGGGGGGCCAACGTCCTGACTTTC.

This clonotype occurred many times. This sequence joins TRBV4-3 and TRBJ2-4; D tentatively reads TRBD1 or TRBD2 (5 bases each). The germline V and J ends were trimmed by 3 bases and 2 bases, with 11 bases remaining between them. Germline V gene sequence: CDR1 LGHNA, CDR2 YSLEER. The CDR3 has 15 residues. For the CDR3, the DNA is TGCGCCAGCAGCCAGGAGCCGGGGCCCAAAAACATTCAGTACTTC. Amino acids: CASSQEPGPKNIQYF.

This clonotype was observed at least ten times. This rearrangement joins TRBV20-1 to TRBJ2-1; the match to TRBD2 covers 14 bases. CDR3 length: 14 amino acids. V dropped 4 bases and J dropped 8; count of bases not matched to a gene: 4. The germline CDR1 and CDR2 sequences are DFQATT and SNEGSKA (reference sequence). CDR3 sequence reads: CSATGTSGSYEQFF. For the CDR3, the DNA is TGCAGTGCTACCGGGACTAGCGGGAGCTATGAGCAGTTCTTC.

This clonotype occurred a few times. This chain joins TRBV11-2 and TRBJ2-1, with D unresolved. V was clipped by 3 bases and J by 0 bases, with 15 bases between them. CDR3 length equals 17 residues. The germline gives CDR1 SGHAT, CDR2 FQNNGV. CDR3 region: CASSFWYLISSYNEQFF. The CDR3 nucleotides read TGTGCCAGCAGCTTCTGGTACTTGATAAGCTCCTACAATGAGCAGTTCTTC.

This clonotype was recorded a few times. The rearrangement joins TRBV12-3 or TRBV12-4 to TRBJ2-3; no reliable D call. The CDR3 contains 12 residues. Between the trimmed V and J ends, which lost 1 base and 5 bases, there was a span of 4 bases. The chain's CDR3 is CASSLGLDTQYF. The CDR3 region has the DNA TGTGCCAGCAGTTTAGGATTAGATACGCAGTATTTT.

This clonotype was detected ten times or more. The V call is TRBV6-6, the J call TRBJ2-3; 8 bases agree with TRBD1. The CDR3 totals 14 residues. Trimming removed 6 bases from V and 0 bases from J; junction bases left unmatched: 2. Per the germline V gene, CDR1 is MNHNY and CDR2 is SVGAGI (reference sequence). CDR3 residues: CASSGQGSTDTQYF. The CDR3 region has the DNA TGTGCCAGCAGCGGACAGGGTAGCACAGATACGCAGTATTTT.

This clonotype was counted only a few times. The rearrangement uses TRBV7-9 and TRBJ2-5; TRBD1 aligns across 8 bases. This CDR3 contains 14 residues. CDR1 and CDR2 (germline): SEHNR, FQNEAQ (reference sequence). Germline trimming cut 5 bases from V and 0 bases from J; bases unmatched to any gene: 2. CDR3: CASSGQGYQETQYF. The CDR3, as DNA: TGTGCCAGCAGCGGACAGGGATACCAAGAGACCCAGTACTTC.

This chain connects TRBV7-8 to TRBJ2-5, with 10 bases fitting TRBD2. V trimming: 3 bases; J trimming: 5 bases; junction bases outside the gene matches: 9. From germline, CDR1 is SGHVS and CDR2 FQNEAQ. There are 16 residues in the CDR3. Here the CDR3 reads CASSFGSGGAWETQYF. The DNA of the CDR3 is TGTGCCAGCAGCTTCGGCAGCGGGGGGGCTTGGGAGACCCAGTACTTC.

The genes are TRBV6-6 and TRBJ1-5; no clear D. Germline lookup yields CDR1 MNHNY and CDR2 SVGAGI (reference sequence). The CDR3 is 12 residues long. The V end was cut by 4 bases, the J end by 4 bases, with 5 bases between. Here the CDR3 DNA reads TGTGCCAGCAGTTTGGATAATCAGCCCCAGCATTTT. As protein: CASSLDNQPQHF.

Within the sample, this clonotype is medium-sized. V usage is TRBV18 and J usage is TRBJ2-3; 9 positions agree with TRBD2. Germline CDR1 reads KGHSH; CDR2 reads LQKENI. V lost 3 bases, J lost 0 bases, and 7 bases stayed unmatched. The CDR3 is 17 amino acids. CDR3 nucleotide sequence: TGTGCCAGCTCACCTCCACTAGCGGGCTATAGCACAGATACGCAGTATTTT. Protein: CASSPPLAGYSTDTQYF.

The chain recombines TRBV19 with TRBJ2-1; possible D gene TRBD2, 6 bases. Germline assignment: CDR1 LNHDA and CDR2 SQIVND (reference sequence). V was shortened by 3 bases and J by 4 bases, with 13 bases between the two germline ends. This CDR3 has 15 amino acids. As DNA, the CDR3 is TGTGCCAGTAGTATGCGGCTAGCGCGATACAATGAGCAGTTCTTC. Protein sequence: CASSMRLARYNEQFF.